The clone carrying this T cell receptor (beta chain) has a handful of counts. Its target is unknown. Trimming took 2 bases from V and 3 from J, leaving 13 bases between them. The CDR3 has 15 amino acids. Germline CDR1 MNHEY, CDR2 SVGEGT. The data were taken from a study of T cells after yellow fever vaccination. Findings of the study overall: At approximately 95% for CD4 and almost 90% for CD8, most primary-vaccination clones showed up again after the booster.

MiXCR was run by TCRdb on the 5' RACE reads, yielding one entry per CDR3 protein. The sample includes about 330,000 distinct CDR3 sequences, around 7% of them seen just once. The receptor comes from a man between 18 and 35 years old who received the YFV17D yellow fever vaccine. V usage is TRBV6-2 or TRBV6-3 and J usage is TRBJ1-2, with a weak D call TRBD1 (6 bases). The specimen was PBMCs, collected about 49 days after the first yellow fever vaccination. The CDR3 coding sequence is TGTGCCAGCAGTTACCGGTACAGGGCGGACTATGGCTACACCTTC. It yields the protein CASSYRYRADYGYTF.